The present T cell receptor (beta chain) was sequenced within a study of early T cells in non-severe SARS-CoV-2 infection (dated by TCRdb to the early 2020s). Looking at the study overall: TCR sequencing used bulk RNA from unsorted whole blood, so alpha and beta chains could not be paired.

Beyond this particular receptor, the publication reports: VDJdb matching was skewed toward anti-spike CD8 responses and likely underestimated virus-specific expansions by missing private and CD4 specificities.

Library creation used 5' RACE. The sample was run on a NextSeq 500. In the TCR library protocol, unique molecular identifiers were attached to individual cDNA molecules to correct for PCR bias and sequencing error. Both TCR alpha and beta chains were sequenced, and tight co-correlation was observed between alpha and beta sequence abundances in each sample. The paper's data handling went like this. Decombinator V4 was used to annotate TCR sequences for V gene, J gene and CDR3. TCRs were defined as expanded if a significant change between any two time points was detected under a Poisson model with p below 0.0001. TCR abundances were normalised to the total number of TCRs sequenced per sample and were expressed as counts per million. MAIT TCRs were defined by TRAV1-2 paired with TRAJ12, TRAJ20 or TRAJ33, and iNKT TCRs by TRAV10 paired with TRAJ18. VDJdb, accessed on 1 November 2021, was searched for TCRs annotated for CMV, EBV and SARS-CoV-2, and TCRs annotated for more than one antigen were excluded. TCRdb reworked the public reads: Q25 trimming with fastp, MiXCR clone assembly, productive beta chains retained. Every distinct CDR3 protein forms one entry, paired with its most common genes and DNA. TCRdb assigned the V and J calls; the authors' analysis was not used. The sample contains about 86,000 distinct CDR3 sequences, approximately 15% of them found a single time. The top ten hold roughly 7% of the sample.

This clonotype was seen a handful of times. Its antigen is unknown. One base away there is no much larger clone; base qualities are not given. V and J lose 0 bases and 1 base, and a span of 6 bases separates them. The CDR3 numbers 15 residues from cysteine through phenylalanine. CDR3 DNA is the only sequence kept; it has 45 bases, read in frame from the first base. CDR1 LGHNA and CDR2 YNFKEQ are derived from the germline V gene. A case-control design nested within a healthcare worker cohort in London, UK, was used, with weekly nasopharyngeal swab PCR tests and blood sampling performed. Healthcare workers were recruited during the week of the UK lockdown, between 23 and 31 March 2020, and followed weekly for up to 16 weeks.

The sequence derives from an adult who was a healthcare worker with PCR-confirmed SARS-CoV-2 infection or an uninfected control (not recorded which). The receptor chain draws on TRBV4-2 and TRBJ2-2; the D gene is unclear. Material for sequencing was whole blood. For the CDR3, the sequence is CASSQEWRNTGELFF. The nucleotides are TGTGCCAGCAGCCAAGAATGGCGGAACACCGGGGAGCTGTTTTTT.